These T cell receptor beta chains were read from a single sample in a study of radiotherapy plus CTLA-4 blockade in lung cancer. The data were produced by immunoSEQ multiplex PCR, yet TCRdb's version contains in-frame clones alone and is incomplete. This table holds approximately 77,000 clones, 84% found once. Sequenced material: peripheral blood, taken from a patient treated with radiotherapy plus ipilimumab. The receptors derive from a human donor with non-small cell lung cancer who had stable disease on radiotherapy plus ipilimumab. Each CDR3 is given with its conserved first and last residue. Fields, in order: V gene, clone size, D gene, J gene, CDR3 DNA, CDR3 protein. D genes are given only for firm matches. Clone size appears in some rows only: once, few, many, or a class for an expanded clone.

v_call: TRBV7-8
clone_size: few
d_call: TRBD2
j_call: TRBJ2-7
cdr3_nt: TGTGCCAGCAGTAGCGGGTCTAATGGGGAGCAGTACTTC
cdr3_aa: CASSSGSNGEQYF

v_call: TRBV27
clone_size: .
d_call: .
j_call: TRBJ1-1
cdr3_nt: TGTGCCAGCAGAAACAGGGTTGACACTGAAGCTTTCTTT
cdr3_aa: CASRNRVDTEAFF

v_call: TRBV5-4
clone_size: .
d_call: .
j_call: TRBJ1-6
cdr3_nt: TGTGCCAGCAGCTCACAGGGAACCTATAATTCACCCCTCCACTTT
cdr3_aa: CASSSQGTYNSPLHF

v_call: TRBV5-1
clone_size: .
d_call: .
j_call: TRBJ1-1
cdr3_nt: TGCGCCAGCAGCCCAGAGTCAGCCTGGGGGCTGAACACTGAAGCTTTCTTT
cdr3_aa: CASSPESAWGLNTEAFF

v_call: TRBV5-4
clone_size: .
d_call: .
j_call: TRBJ1-4
cdr3_nt: TGTGCCAGCAGCCGGGGGGCTGGAAAACTGTTTTTT
cdr3_aa: CASSRGAGKLFF

v_call: TRBV7-9
clone_size: once
d_call: TRBD1
j_call: TRBJ1-5
cdr3_nt: TGTGCCAGCAGCTCAGGGGGCAGCAATCAGCTCCAGCATTTT
cdr3_aa: CASSSGGSNQLQHF

v_call: TRBV6-5
clone_size: .
d_call: .
j_call: TRBJ2-7
cdr3_nt: TGTGCCAGCAGTGGGCAAGGGGGCTCCTACGAGCAGTACTTC
cdr3_aa: CASSGQGGSYEQYF

v_call: TRBV29-1
clone_size: .
d_call: TRBD1
j_call: TRBJ1-2
cdr3_nt: TGCAGCGTTGGAGGAATTCCGGGACAGCTTTGGAGATCTCTCAATGGCTACACCTTC
cdr3_aa: CSVGGIPGQLWRSLNGYTF

v_call: TRBV11-2
clone_size: .
d_call: TRBD1
j_call: TRBJ1-4
cdr3_nt: TGTGCCAGCAGCGGGACAGGGGGTTTTGTAGCAAATGAAAAACTGTTTTTT
cdr3_aa: CASSGTGGFVANEKLFF

v_call: TRBV5-1
clone_size: .
d_call: .
j_call: TRBJ2-5
cdr3_nt: TGCGCCAGCAGCCCGGGGAGCGAGGGGGAGACCCAGTACTTC
cdr3_aa: CASSPGSEGETQYF

v_call: TRBV30
clone_size: .
d_call: .
j_call: TRBJ2-7
cdr3_nt: TGTGCCTGGAGGTTCTTAGGGCCAGGAGAGCAGTACTTC
cdr3_aa: CAWRFLGPGEQYF

v_call: TRBV6-1
clone_size: .
d_call: .
j_call: TRBJ1-5
cdr3_nt: TGTGCCAGCATGGGGCTGCCGAGCAATCAGCCCCAGCATTTT
cdr3_aa: CASMGLPSNQPQHF

v_call: TRBV19
clone_size: .
d_call: .
j_call: TRBJ1-2
cdr3_nt: TGTGCCAGTAGTATAAGGAGCAGGGCCTATGGCTACACCTTC
cdr3_aa: CASSIRSRAYGYTF

v_call: TRBV9
clone_size: few
d_call: .
j_call: TRBJ2-7
cdr3_nt: TGTGCCAGCGGAGGGGTCTACGAGCAGTACTTC
cdr3_aa: CASGGVYEQYF

v_call: TRBV19
clone_size: .
d_call: TRBD1
j_call: TRBJ2-1
cdr3_nt: TGTGCCAGTAGTCCCGGACAGGGGGCTGGGGATGAGCAGTTCTTC
cdr3_aa: CASSPGQGAGDEQFF

v_call: TRBV18
clone_size: .
d_call: .
j_call: TRBJ2-7
cdr3_nt: TGTGCCAGCTCACCTGGACAGTCCTACGAGCAGTACTTC
cdr3_aa: CASSPGQSYEQYF

v_call: TRBV18
clone_size: .
d_call: TRBD2
j_call: TRBJ2-1
cdr3_nt: TGTGCCAGCTCATCGAAGTCAGCGGGGGGGCTGAATGAGCAGTTCTTC
cdr3_aa: CASSSKSAGGLNEQFF

v_call: TRBV27
clone_size: once
d_call: .
j_call: TRBJ2-2
cdr3_nt: TGTGCCAGCAGTACCGCCCCGGAGAACACCGGGGAGCTGTTTTTT
cdr3_aa: CASSTAPENTGELFF

v_call: TRBV7-7
clone_size: .
d_call: TRBD2
j_call: TRBJ2-7
cdr3_nt: TGTGCCAGCAGCTTAACTAGCGGTTCCTACGAGCAGTACTTC
cdr3_aa: CASSLTSGSYEQYF

v_call: TRBV6-4
clone_size: .
d_call: .
j_call: TRBJ1-1
cdr3_nt: TGTGCCAGCAGACAACTAGAATACACTGAAGCTTTCTTT
cdr3_aa: CASRQLEYTEAFF

v_call: TRBV6-1
clone_size: .
d_call: TRBD1
j_call: TRBJ1-2
cdr3_nt: TGTGCCAGCCGATCCACAGGGGGCGCGGGAGGCTACACCTTC
cdr3_aa: CASRSTGGAGGYTF

v_call: TRBV7-2
clone_size: .
d_call: TRBD1
j_call: TRBJ1-4
cdr3_nt: TGTGCCAGCAGCTTATACTCGACAGGGACTACAACTAATGAAAAACTGTTTTTT
cdr3_aa: CASSLYSTGTTTNEKLFF

v_call: TRBV18
clone_size: .
d_call: .
j_call: TRBJ1-1
cdr3_nt: TGTGCCAGCTCACTTGACGGGAACACTGAAGCTTTCTTT
cdr3_aa: CASSLDGNTEAFF

v_call: TRBV27
clone_size: .
d_call: TRBD2
j_call: TRBJ2-1
cdr3_nt: TGTGCCAGCAGTCCCCCGGGACTAGCGGGAGGCCTCTCCCGCCTCTACAATGAGCAGTTCTTC
cdr3_aa: CASSPPGLAGGLSRLYNEQFF

v_call: TRBV2
clone_size: .
d_call: TRBD1
j_call: TRBJ2-2
cdr3_nt: TGTGCCAGCAGGGGGACAGGGGCAAACACCGGGGAGCTGTTTTTT
cdr3_aa: CASRGTGANTGELFF

v_call: TRBV2
clone_size: .
d_call: TRBD1
j_call: TRBJ1-4
cdr3_nt: TGTGCCAGCAGGGGATTCCCGGGACAGGGGCGGAATGAAAAACTGTTTTTT
cdr3_aa: CASRGFPGQGRNEKLFF

v_call: TRBV6-1
clone_size: .
d_call: .
j_call: TRBJ1-6
cdr3_nt: TGTGCCAGCACTCCAGGGCTTAGGTCACCCCTCCACTTT
cdr3_aa: CASTPGLRSPLHF

v_call: TRBV27
clone_size: .
d_call: .
j_call: TRBJ2-7
cdr3_nt: TGTGCCAGCAGTTTGATACAGTCCTCCTACGAGCAGTACTTC
cdr3_aa: CASSLIQSSYEQYF

v_call: TRBV27
clone_size: .
d_call: TRBD1
j_call: TRBJ2-7
cdr3_nt: TGTGCCAGCAGTTTAGGGGACAGGGGCCCGCACGAGCAGTACTTC
cdr3_aa: CASSLGDRGPHEQYF

v_call: TRBV5-1
clone_size: .
d_call: TRBD1
j_call: TRBJ2-3
cdr3_nt: TGCGCCAGCAGCTTGGGGGACAGGTCCACAGATACGCAGTATTTT
cdr3_aa: CASSLGDRSTDTQYF

v_call: TRBV7-9
clone_size: .
d_call: .
j_call: TRBJ2-7
cdr3_nt: TGTGCCAGCAGCTTAGTGGCGGGGACCGCCTACGAGCAGTACTTC
cdr3_aa: CASSLVAGTAYEQYF

v_call: TRBV7-9
clone_size: .
d_call: TRBD1
j_call: TRBJ1-1
cdr3_nt: TGTGCCAGCAGCTCAAGCCCGGGACAGGCGGAGAACACTGAAGCTTTCTTT
cdr3_aa: CASSSSPGQAENTEAFF

v_call: TRBV19
clone_size: .
d_call: .
j_call: TRBJ1-2
cdr3_nt: TGTGCCAGTAGTACCCAGCGAGACTATGGCTACACCTTC
cdr3_aa: CASSTQRDYGYTF

v_call: TRBV5-1
clone_size: .
d_call: .
j_call: TRBJ2-7
cdr3_nt: TGCGCCAGCAGCTTGGAGGTATCCTACGAGCAGTACTTC
cdr3_aa: CASSLEVSYEQYF

v_call: TRBV5-1
clone_size: .
d_call: TRBD1
j_call: TRBJ2-5
cdr3_nt: TGCGCCAGCAGGGGGACAGGGATTACAGGGGAGACCCAGTACTTC
cdr3_aa: CASRGTGITGETQYF

v_call: TRBV2
clone_size: .
d_call: .
j_call: TRBJ2-3
cdr3_nt: TGTGCCAGCATCGAGATTAGCACAGATACGCAGTATTTT
cdr3_aa: CASIEISTDTQYF

v_call: TRBV28
clone_size: .
d_call: .
j_call: TRBJ1-6
cdr3_nt: TGTGCCAGCAGTGCAGGGGTACAGATCTATAATTCACCCCTCCACTTT
cdr3_aa: CASSAGVQIYNSPLHF

v_call: TRBV2
clone_size: once
d_call: .
j_call: TRBJ1-6
cdr3_nt: TGTGCCAGCAGAGAGAGGGGAGGCTCACCCCTCCACTTT
cdr3_aa: CASRERGGSPLHF

v_call: TRBV11-2
clone_size: .
d_call: TRBD1
j_call: TRBJ2-5
cdr3_nt: TGTGCCAGCAGCTTAGATCCGGGACAGAGGGGAGAGACCCAGTACTTC
cdr3_aa: CASSLDPGQRGETQYF

v_call: TRBV30
clone_size: .
d_call: .
j_call: TRBJ1-1
cdr3_nt: TGTGCCTGGAGCCTGACTAATGAAGCTTTCTTT
cdr3_aa: CAWSLTNEAFF